These T cell receptor beta chains were read from a single sample in a study of blood T cell repertoires in COVID-19. Sequenced by immunoSEQ multiplex PCR; TCRdb stores in-frame clones only, minus some. Among roughly 240,000 clones listed, approximately 85% were seen once. Sample: PBMCs or T cells enriched from blood (not recorded which). These receptors all come from a woman aged 45-65 years with acute COVID-19. Each CDR3 is given with its conserved first and last residue.

v_call | cdr3_aa
TRBV9 | CASSVVGQWGNTIYF
TRBV9 | CASSVGTGGNEKLFF
TRBV6-5 | CASSSKRYSGNTIYF
TRBV19 | CASSWSSGNTIYF
TRBV7-9 | CASSLAGGRTEAFF
TRBV5-1 | CASSLRSGGFRGAFF
TRBV30 | CAWSRAGFTEAFF
TRBV18 | CASSPLRSTDTQYF
TRBV4-3 | CASSQDKYYGYTF
TRBV5-1 | CASSLQQGARSGNTIYF
TRBV3-1/TRBV3-2 | CASSQDEALHGYTF
TRBV2 | CASSARAPRDTEAFF
TRBV7-9 | CASSPRGATNYGYTF
TRBV30 | CAWTGTGFSRNYGYTF
TRBV20-1 | CSARDRDEQYF
TRBV30 | CAWSVREGETYGYTF
TRBV29-1 | CSVEGGPGVYGYTF
TRBV5-6 | CASSLAVYNEQFF
TRBV7-2 | CASSRVTGANQPQHF
TRBV27 | CASSLFTGQGNSPLHF
TRBV2 | CASRPRTGANYGYTF
TRBV5-1 | CASSARQGATEAFF
TRBV19 | CASSFLGQGPLGGYTF
TRBV19 | CASSIGQGAKTEAFF
TRBV10-3 | CAISESNDPGAFF
TRBV5-1 | CASSRESAPNTEAFF
TRBV4-3 | CASSQDRGTNYGYTF
TRBV18 | CASSPSRQFKETQYF
TRBV30 | CACQRRMRETQYF
TRBV7-2 | CASSLYDREQYF
TRBV27 | CASSRDRGGDGYTF
TRBV9 | CASSVRTAIDYGYTF
TRBV18 | CASSPGRSNNSPLHF
TRBV18 | CASSPLPPTGQNTEAFF
TRBV18 | CASSPPTGFVVGEQYF
TRBV18 | CASSPQGTGELFF
TRBV25-1 | CASRDTKNTEAFF
TRBV6-5 | CASRYLADEQFF
TRBV7-2 | CASSPTRATDTQYF
TRBV9 | CASSVVGNSGTDTQYF